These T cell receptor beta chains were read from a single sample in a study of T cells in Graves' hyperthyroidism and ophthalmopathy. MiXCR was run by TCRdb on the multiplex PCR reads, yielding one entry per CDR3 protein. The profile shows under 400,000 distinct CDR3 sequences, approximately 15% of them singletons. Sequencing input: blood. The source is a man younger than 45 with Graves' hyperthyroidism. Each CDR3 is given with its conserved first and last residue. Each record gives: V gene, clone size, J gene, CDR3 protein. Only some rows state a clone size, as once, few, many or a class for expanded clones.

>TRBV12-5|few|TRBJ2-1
CASGLLTLASPVYEQFF
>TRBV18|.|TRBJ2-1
CASSPPGRGGNEQFF
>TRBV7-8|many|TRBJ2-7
CASSLAAGYYEQYF
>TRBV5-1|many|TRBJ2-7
CASSPGLDSSYEQYF
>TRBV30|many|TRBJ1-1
CAWSGVMNTEAFF
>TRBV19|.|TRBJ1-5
CASSWTGHQPQHF
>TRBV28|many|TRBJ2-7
CASSLSEAGSYEQYF
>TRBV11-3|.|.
CASNRQGFGAFF
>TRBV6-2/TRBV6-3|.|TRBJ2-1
CASCRTGDPYNEQFF
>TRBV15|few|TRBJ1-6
CATSRGWNSPLHF
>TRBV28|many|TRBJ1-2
CASGAQGRDYTF
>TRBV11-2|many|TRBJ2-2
CASSFTGAGELFF
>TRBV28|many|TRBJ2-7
CASRRRDISLYEQYF
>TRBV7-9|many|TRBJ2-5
CASSRLTETQYF
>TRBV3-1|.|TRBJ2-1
CASGISGASGHHGGYNEQFF
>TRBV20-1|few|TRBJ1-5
CSAKDDTGHQPQHF
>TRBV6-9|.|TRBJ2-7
CASSYWPRGAGGPNYEQYF
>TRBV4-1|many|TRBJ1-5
CASSQKQGDQPQHF
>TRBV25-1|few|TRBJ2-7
CASMRGQAYEQYF
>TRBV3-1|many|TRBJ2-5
CASSQQAGGYQETQYF
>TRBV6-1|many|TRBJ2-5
CASSLPAGAGETQYF
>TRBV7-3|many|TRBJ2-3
CASSTSSGTADTQYF
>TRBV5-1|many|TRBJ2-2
CASSRWTGTGTGELFF
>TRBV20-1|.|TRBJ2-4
CSATQGANIQYF
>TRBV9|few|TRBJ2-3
CAGGQGTADTQYF
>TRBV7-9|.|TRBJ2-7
CASSPHDREGEQYF
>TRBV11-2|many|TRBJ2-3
CASSLMREITDTQYF
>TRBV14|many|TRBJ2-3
CASSQRKTSGADTQYF
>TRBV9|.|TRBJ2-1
CASSVRTGGNEQFF
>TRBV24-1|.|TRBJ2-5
CATSDLWGGETQYF
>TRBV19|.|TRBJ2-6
CASSIDLPGTGGANVLTF
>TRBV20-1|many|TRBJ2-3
CSAREGPSTDTQYF
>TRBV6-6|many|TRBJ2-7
CASSYVGTYEQYF
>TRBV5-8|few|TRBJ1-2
CASSPGGGQGVYGYTF
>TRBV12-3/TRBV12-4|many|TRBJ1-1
CASSLGSNRVDEAFF
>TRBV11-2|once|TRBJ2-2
CASSQPGTGKYTGELFF
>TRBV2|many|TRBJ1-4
CASSAYQEKLFF
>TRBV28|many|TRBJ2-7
CASSHETSGSFYEQYF
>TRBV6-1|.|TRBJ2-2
CASDIGGTGTGELFF
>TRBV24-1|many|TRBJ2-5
CATSDPNGETQYF
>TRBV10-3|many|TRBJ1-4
CATHISPNEKLFF
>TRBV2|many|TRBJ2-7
CASSPDGTGDYEQYF
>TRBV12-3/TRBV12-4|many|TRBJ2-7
CASSGGHGAYEQYF
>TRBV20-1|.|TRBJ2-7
CSASFSGGFHEQYF
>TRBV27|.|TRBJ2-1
CASSKALLNEQFF
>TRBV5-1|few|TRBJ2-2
CASSFGDRTANTGELFF
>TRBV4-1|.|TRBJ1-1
CASSQISPGSTEAFF
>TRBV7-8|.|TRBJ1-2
CASSPRSGGYTF
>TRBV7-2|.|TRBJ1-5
CASSFSTGYSNQPQHF
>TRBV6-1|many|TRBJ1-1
CASSTLQGAAEAFF
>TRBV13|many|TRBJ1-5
CASSLGLRGANQPQHF